This T cell receptor beta chain appears in the sequencing data of a study of post-analysis software for immune sequencing data. Overall study: Clinical courses comprised relapsing-remitting, secondary progressive and progressive-relapsing multiple sclerosis. The study, taken as a whole, reports: Clustering by F measure revealed strong co-clustering among samples prepared together in one batch. Patients had higher frequencies than controls of about five TRBV segments, including TRBV5-6, TRBV5-1 and TRBV20-1. Among multiple sclerosis patients, normalized Chao1 diversity was significantly below that of controls.

The TCR beta cDNA libraries contained unique molecular identifiers. Once about 0.95 to 10 million T cells were used, approximately 470,000 cDNA molecules resulted. TCRdb recomputed calls from the PCR reads with MiXCR, one row per CDR3 protein. Of hundreds of thousands of distinct CDR3 sequences in the sample, around 27% were seen once. Comment on this clonotype: The target antigen is unknown.

CDR3 length: 15 amino acids. The V and J ends lost 1 base and 8 bases, in that order; junction bases with no gene match: 5. The receptor was isolated from a girl aged 5 to 17 with multiple sclerosis. The V and J genes are TRBV12-3 or TRBV12-4 and TRBJ1-6; the match to TRBD1 covers 7 bases. Sequenced sample: blood. CDR3 loop: CASSLGGRGDSPLHF. In DNA, the CDR3 is TGTGCCAGCAGTTTAGGCGGCAGGGGGGATTCACCCCTCCACTTT.